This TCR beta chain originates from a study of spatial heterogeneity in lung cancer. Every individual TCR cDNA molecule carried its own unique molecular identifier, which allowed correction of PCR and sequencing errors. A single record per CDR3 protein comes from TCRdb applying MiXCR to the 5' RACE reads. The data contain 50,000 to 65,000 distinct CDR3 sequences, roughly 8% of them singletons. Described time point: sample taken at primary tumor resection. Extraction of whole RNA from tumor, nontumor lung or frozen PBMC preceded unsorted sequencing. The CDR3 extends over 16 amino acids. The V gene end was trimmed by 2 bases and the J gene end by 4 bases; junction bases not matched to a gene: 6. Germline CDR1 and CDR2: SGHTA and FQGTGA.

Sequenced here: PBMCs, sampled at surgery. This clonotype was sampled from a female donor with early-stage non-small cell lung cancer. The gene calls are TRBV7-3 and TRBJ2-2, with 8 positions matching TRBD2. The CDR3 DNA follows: TGTGCCAGCAGCTTAGCGGGGGGTGTAAGCACCGGGGAGCTGTTTTTT. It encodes CASSLAGGVSTGELFF.